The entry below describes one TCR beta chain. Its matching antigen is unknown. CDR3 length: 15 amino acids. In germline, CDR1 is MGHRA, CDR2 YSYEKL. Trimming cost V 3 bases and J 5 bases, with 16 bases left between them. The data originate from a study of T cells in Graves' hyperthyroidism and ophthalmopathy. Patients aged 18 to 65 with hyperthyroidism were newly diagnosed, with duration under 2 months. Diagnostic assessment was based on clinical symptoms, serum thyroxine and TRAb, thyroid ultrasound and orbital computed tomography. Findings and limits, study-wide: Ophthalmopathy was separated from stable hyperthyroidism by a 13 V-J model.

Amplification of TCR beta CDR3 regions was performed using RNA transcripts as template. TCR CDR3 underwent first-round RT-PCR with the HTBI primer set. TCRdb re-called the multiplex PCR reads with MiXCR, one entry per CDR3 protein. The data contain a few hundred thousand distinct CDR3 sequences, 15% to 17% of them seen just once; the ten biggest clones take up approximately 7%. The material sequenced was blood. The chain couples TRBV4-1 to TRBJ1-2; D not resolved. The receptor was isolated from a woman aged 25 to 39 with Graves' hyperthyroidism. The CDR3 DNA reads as TGCGCCAGCAGCCACCAGCTGGCCGGACCGTATGGCTACACCTTC. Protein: CASSHQLAGPYGYTF.